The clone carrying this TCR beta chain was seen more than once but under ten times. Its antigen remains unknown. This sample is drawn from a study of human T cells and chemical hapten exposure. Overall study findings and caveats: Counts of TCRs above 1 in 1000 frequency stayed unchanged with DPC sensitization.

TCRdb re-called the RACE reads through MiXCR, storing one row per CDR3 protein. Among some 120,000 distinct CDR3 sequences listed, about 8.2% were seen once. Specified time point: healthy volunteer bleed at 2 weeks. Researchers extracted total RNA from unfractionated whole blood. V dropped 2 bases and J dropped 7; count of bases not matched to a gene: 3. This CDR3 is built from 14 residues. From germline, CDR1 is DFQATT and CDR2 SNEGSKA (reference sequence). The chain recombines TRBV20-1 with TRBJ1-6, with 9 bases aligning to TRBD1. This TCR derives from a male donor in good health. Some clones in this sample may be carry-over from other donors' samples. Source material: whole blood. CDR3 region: CSARTGGWNSPLHF. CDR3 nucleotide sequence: TGCAGTGCTAGAACAGGGGGCTGGAATTCACCCCTCCACTTT.